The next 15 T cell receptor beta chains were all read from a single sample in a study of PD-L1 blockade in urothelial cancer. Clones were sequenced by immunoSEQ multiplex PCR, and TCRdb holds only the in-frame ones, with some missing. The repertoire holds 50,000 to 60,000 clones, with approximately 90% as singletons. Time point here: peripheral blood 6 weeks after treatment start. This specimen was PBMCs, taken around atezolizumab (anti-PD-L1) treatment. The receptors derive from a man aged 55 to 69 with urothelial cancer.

CDR3: CASSPGTGGDYGYTF. DNA for the CDR3: TGTGCCAGCAGTCCCGGGACAGGGGGCGACTATGGCTACACCTTC. This sequence joins TRBV6-5 and TRBJ1-2; 12 positions match TRBD1. V lost 5 bases to trimming and J lost 3 bases; unmatched junction nucleotides: 4. Germline V gene data show CDR1 as MNHEY and CDR2 as SVGAGI. The CDR3 runs to 15 residues.

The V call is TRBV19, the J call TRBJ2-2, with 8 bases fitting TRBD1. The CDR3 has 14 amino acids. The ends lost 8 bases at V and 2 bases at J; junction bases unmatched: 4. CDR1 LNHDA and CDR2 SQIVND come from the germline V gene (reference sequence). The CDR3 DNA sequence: TGTGCCAGTGCTGACAGGGGCAACACCGGGGAGCTGTTTTTT. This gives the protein CASADRGNTGELFF. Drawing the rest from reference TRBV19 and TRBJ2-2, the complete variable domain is DGGITQSPKYLFRKEGQNVTLSCEQNLNHDAMYWYRQDPGQGLRLIYYSQIVNDFQKGDIAEGYSVSREKKESFPLTVTSAQKNPTAFYLCASADRGNTGELFFGEGSRLTVL.

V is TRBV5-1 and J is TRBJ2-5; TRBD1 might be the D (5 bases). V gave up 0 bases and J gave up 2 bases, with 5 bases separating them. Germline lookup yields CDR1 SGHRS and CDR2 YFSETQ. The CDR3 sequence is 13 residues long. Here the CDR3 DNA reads TGCGCCAGCAGCTTGGGACAGCAAGAGACCCAGTACTTC. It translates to CASSLGQQETQYF. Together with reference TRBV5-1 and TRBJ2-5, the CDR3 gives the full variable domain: KAGVTQTPRYLIKTRGQQVTLSCSPISGHRSVSWYQQTPGQGLQFLFEYFSETQRNKGNFPGRFSGRQFSNSRSEMNVSTLELGDSALYLCASSLGQQETQYFGPGTRLLVL.

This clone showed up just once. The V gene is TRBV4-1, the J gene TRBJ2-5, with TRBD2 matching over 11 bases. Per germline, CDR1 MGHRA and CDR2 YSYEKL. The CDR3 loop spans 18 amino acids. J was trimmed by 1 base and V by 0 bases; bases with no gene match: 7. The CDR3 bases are TGCGCCAGCAGCCAAGATCAGGCACTAGCGGGGGCCCAAGAGACCCAGTACTTC. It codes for CASSQDQALAGAQETQYF.

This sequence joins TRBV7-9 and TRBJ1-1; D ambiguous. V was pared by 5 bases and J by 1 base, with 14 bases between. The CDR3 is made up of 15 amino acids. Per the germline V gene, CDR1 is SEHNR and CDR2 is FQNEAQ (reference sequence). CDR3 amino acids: CASSKNTDTNTEAFF. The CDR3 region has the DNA TGTGCCAGCAGCAAAAACACAGACACGAACACTGAAGCTTTCTTT.

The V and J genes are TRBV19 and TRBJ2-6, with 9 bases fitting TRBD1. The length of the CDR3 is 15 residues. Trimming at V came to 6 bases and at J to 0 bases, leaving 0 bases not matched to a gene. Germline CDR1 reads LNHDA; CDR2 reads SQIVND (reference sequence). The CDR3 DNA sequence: TGTGCCAGTAGGGGACAGGGCTCTGGGGCCAACGTCCTGACTTTC. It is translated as CASRGQGSGANVLTF.

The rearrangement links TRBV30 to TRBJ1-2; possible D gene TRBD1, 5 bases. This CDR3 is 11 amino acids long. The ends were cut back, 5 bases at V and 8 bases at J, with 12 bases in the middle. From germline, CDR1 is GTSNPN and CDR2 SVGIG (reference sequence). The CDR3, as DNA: TGTGCCTGGTACAGGTCTGGGGGCTACACCTTC. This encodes CAWYRSGGYTF.

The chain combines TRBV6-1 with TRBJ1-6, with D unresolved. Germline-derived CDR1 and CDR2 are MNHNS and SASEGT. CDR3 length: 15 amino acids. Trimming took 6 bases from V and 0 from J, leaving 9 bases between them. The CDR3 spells CASSLISSYNSPLHF. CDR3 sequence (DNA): TGTGCCAGCAGCCTAATAAGCTCCTATAATTCACCCCTCCACTTT.

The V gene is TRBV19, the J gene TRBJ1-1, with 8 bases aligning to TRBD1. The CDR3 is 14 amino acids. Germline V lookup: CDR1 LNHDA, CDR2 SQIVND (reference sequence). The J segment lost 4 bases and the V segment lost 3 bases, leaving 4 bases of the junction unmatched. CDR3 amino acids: CASSIGQGGTEAFF. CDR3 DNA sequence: TGTGCCAGTAGTATCGGACAGGGTGGCACTGAAGCTTTCTTT.

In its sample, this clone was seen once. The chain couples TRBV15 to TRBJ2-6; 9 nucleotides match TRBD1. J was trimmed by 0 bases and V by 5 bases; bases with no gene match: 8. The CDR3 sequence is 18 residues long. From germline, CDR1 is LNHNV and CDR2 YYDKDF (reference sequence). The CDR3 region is CATSEGQGRSSGANVLTF. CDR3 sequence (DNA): TGTGCCACCAGCGAAGGACAGGGGCGTAGCTCTGGGGCCAACGTCCTGACTTTC.

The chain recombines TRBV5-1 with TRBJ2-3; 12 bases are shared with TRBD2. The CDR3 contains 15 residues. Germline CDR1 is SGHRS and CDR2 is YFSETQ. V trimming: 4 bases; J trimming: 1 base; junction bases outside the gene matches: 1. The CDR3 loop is CASSRLAGGTDTQYF. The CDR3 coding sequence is TGCGCCAGCAGCCGACTAGCGGGGGGCACAGATACGCAGTATTTT.

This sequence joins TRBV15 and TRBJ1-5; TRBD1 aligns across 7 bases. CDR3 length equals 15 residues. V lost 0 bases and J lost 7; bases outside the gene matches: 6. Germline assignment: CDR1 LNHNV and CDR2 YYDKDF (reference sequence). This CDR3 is CATSRDRQGWQPQHF. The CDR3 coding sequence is TGTGCCACCAGCAGAGATCGACAGGGTTGGCAGCCCCAGCATTTT.

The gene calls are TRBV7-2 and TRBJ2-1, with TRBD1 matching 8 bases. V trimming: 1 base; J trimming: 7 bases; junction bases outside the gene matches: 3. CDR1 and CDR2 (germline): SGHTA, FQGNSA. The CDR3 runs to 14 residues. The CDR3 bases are TGTGCCAGCAGCTTAGATCACAGGGGGAATGAGCAGTTCTTC. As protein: CASSLDHRGNEQFF.

CDR3 coding DNA: TGTGCCAGCAGCTCGCTAGCGGGGGGAGCGAACACCGGGGAGCTGTTTTTT. This translates into CASSSLAGGANTGELFF. The V gene is TRBV7-2, the J gene TRBJ2-2; TRBD2 matches 11 bases. CDR1 is SGHTA and CDR2 is FQGNSA in the germline V gene. The CDR3 has 17 residues. The ends lost 4 bases at V and 0 bases at J; junction bases unmatched: 4.

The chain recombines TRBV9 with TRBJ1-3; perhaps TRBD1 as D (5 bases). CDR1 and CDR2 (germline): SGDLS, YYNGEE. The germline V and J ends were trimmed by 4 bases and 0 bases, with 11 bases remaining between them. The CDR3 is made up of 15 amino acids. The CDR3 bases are TGTGCCAGCAGCCAAGGGGTAAACTCTGGAAACACCATATATTTT. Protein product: CASSQGVNSGNTIYF.